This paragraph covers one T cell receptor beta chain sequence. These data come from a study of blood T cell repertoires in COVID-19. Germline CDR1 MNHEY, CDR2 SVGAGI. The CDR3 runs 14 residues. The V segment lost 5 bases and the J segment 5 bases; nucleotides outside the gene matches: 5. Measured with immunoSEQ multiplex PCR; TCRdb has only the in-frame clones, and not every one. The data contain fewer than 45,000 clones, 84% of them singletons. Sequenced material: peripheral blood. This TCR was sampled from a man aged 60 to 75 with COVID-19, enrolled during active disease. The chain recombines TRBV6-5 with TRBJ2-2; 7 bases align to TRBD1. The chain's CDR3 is CASSNRGRTGELFF. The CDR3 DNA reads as TGTGCCAGCAGTAACAGGGGAAGGACCGGGGAGCTGTTTTTT.